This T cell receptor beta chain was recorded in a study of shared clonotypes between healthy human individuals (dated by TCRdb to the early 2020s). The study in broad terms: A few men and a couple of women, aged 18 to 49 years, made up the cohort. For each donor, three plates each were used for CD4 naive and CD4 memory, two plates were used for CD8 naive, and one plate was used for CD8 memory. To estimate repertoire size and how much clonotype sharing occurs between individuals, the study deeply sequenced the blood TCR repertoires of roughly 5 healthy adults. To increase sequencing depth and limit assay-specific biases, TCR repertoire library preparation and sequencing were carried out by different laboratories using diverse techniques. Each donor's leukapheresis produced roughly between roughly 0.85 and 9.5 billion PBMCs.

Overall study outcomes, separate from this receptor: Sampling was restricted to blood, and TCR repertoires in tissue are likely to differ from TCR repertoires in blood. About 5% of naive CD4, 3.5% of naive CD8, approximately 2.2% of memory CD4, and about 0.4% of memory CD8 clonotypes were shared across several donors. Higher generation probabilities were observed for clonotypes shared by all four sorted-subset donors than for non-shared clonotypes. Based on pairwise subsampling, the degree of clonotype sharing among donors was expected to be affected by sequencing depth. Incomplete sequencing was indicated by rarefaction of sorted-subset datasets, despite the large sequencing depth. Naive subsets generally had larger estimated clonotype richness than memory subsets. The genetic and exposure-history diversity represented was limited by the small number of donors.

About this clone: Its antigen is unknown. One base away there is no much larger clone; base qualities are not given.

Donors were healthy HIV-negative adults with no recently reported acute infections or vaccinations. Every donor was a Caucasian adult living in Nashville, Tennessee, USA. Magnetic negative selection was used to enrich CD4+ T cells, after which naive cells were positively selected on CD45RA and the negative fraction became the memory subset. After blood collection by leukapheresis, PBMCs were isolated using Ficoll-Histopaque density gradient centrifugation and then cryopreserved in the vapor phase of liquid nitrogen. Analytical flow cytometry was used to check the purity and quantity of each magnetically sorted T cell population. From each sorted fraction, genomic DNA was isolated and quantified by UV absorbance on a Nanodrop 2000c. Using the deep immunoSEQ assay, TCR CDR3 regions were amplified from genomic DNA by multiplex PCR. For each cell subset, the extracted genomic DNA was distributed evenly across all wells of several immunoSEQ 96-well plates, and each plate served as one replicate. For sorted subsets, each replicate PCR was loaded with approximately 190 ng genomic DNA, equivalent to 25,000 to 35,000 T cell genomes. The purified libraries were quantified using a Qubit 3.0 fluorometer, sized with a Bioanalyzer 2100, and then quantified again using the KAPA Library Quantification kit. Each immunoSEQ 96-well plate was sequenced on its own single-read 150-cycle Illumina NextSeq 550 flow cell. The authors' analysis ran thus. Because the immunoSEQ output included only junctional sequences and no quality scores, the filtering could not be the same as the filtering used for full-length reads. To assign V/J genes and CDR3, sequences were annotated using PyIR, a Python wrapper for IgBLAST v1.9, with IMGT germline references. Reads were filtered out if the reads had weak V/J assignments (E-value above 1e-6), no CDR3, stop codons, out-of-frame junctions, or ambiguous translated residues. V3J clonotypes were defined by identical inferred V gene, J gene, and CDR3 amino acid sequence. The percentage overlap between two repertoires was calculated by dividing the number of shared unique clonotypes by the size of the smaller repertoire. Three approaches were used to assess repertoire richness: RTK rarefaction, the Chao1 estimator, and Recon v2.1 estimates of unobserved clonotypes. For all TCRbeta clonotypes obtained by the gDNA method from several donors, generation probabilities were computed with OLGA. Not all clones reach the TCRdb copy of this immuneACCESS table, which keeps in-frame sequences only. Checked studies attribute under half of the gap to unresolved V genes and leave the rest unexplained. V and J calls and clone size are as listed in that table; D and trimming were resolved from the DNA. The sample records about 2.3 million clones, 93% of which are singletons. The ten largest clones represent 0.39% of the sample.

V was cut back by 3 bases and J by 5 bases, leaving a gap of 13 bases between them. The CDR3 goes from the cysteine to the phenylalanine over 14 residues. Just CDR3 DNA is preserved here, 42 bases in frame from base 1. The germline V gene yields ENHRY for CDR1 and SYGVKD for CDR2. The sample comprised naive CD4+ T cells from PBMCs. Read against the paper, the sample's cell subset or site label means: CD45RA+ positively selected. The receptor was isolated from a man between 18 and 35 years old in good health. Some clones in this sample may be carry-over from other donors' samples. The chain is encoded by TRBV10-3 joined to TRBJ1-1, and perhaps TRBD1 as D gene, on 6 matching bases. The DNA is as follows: TGTGCCATCAGTGAACGGGGGCGGGAAACTGAAGCTTTCTTT. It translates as CAISERGRETEAFF.